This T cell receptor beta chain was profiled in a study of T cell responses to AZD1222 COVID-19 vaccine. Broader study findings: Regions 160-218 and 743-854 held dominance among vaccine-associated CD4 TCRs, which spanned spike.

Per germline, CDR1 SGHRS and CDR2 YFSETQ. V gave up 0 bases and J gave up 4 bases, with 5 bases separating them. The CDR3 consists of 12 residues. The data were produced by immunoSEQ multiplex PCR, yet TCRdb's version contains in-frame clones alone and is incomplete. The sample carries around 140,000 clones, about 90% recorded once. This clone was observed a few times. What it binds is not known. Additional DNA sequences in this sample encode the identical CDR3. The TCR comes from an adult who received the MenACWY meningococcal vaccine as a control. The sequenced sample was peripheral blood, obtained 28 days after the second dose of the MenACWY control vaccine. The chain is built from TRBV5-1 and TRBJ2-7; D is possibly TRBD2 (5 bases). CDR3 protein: CASSLGEYEQYF. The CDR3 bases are TGCGCCAGCAGCTTGGGGGAGTACGAGCAGTACTTC.